A selection of T cell receptor beta chains follows, all from one sample in a study of T cells in Graves' hyperthyroidism and ophthalmopathy. MiXCR, applied by TCRdb to the multiplex PCR reads, yields one record per CDR3 protein. Here the sample spans roughly 500,000 distinct CDR3 sequences, around 24% being singletons. The sample comprised blood. The receptors shown here come from a woman in her 30s with Graves' ophthalmopathy. The CDR3 runs from the conserved cysteine through the conserved F or W. D genes are given only for firm matches. Expanded clones are given a class, and other clones once, few, many or no size at all.

D	size	V	J	DNA	CDR3
.	.	TRBV12-3/TRBV12-4	TRBJ1-2	TGTGCCGGCAGTTTCGGGGGGGACTATGGCTACACCTTC	CAGSFGGDYGYTF
.	few	TRBV5-1	TRBJ2-7	TGCGCCAGCAGCTTGCCCACAGGGGGGGACGAGCAGTACTTC	CASSLPTGGDEQYF
.	few	TRBV28	TRBJ1-1	TGTGCCAGCCGAGTTGGGAGTGTGAACACTGAAGCTTTCTTT	CASRVGSVNTEAFF
.	many	TRBV29-1	TRBJ2-2	TGCAGCGTTGCCGGGCCGCTCTCCGGGGAGCTGTTTTTT	CSVAGPLSGELFF
TRBD1	many	TRBV27	TRBJ1-2	TGTGCCAGCAGTTTAAATCGGGACAGGGGTCCCTATGGCTACACCTTC	CASSLNRDRGPYGYTF
.	many	TRBV11-2	TRBJ1-1	TGTGCCAGCAGCTTATCGGGGGCTGAAGCTTTCTTT	CASSLSGAEAFF
TRBD2	once	TRBV28	TRBJ2-7	TGTGCCAGCAGCCTCATAGGACTAGCTACATACGAGCAGTACTTC	CASSLIGLATYEQYF
.	many	TRBV6-5	TRBJ1-2	TGTGCCAGCAGTCGGAAGGACTCCCTTAGCGGCTACACCTTC	CASSRKDSLSGYTF
.	many	TRBV12-3/TRBV12-4	TRBJ1-1	TGTGCCAGCAGTTTAGCGCGGGCAAAAACTGAAGCTTTCTTT	CASSLARAKTEAFF
TRBD1	.	TRBV27	TRBJ1-2	TGTGCCAGCAGTCGGACAGGCTGGGGAAACTATGGCTACACCTTC	CASSRTGWGNYGYTF
.	.	TRBV11-2	TRBJ1-1	TGTGCCAGCAGCTTAGGTCTGGGGGTTCTCACTGAAGCTTTCTTT	CASSLGLGVLTEAFF
TRBD2	many	TRBV20-1	TRBJ2-7	TGCAGTGCTAGAGTCCCGGGACTAGCGGGTTCGAGCTCCTACGAGCAGTACTTC	CSARVPGLAGSSSYEQYF
TRBD1	many	TRBV20-1	TRBJ2-5	TGCAGTGCTGGGACAGGGGAGTTCGAGACCCAGTACTTC	CSAGTGEFETQYF
TRBD1	.	TRBV2	TRBJ1-2	TGTGCCAGCAATAACAGGGGGCAGGACTATGGCTACACCTTC	CASNNRGQDYGYTF
.	many	TRBV5-1	TRBJ1-2	TGCGCCAGCAGCCTACTTACCATCTATGGCTACACCTTC	CASSLLTIYGYTF
TRBD1	many	TRBV6-2/TRBV6-3	TRBJ1-1	TGTGCCAGCAGTTACGGGACAGACTTCCCCATGAACACTGAAGCTTTCTTT	CASSYGTDFPMNTEAFF
.	many	TRBV11-2	TRBJ1-1	TGTGCCAGCAGCTTAGGGTTGATGGGGGGCCGGAACAGTGAAGCTTTCTTT	CASSLGLMGGRNSEAFF
.	many	TRBV6-2/TRBV6-3	TRBJ2-5	TGTGCCAGCAGCCACGAGTACCAAGAGACCCAGTACTTC	CASSHEYQETQYF
.	many	TRBV7-2	TRBJ2-4	TGTGCCAGCAGCTTAAACCTAGGGGTAGACAAAAACATTCAGTACTTC	CASSLNLGVDKNIQYF
.	.	TRBV20-1	TRBJ1-5	TGCAGTGCAAGGACAGCGACGAGCAATCAGCCCCAGCATTTT	CSARTATSNQPQHF
TRBD1	.	TRBV18	TRBJ2-7	TGTGCCAGCTCAGGACAGGGGGCGCTTCTCGAGCAGTACTTC	CASSGQGALLEQYF
.	many	TRBV10-3	TRBJ2-7	TGTGCCATCACAGATGTGACAGGTGAAGCCTACGAGCAGTACTTC	CAITDVTGEAYEQYF
.	.	TRBV12-3/TRBV12-4	TRBJ2-7	TGTGCCAGCAGATGGAACACCCGGGGCGAGCAGTACTTC	CASRWNTRGEQYF
.	.	TRBV28	TRBJ2-7	TGTGCCAGCAGGAAACGAGGCCGCTCCTACGAGCAGTACTTC	CASRKRGRSYEQYF
TRBD1	many	TRBV11-2	TRBJ1-6	TGTGCCAGCGGCAGGGACAGCAGATATAATTCACCCCTCCACTTT	CASGRDSRYNSPLHF
.	.	TRBV12-3/TRBV12-4	TRBJ2-7	TGTGCCAGCAGTTCGGAGCCCCCCTACGAGCAGTACTTC	CASSSEPPYEQYF
.	many	TRBV15	TRBJ1-1	TGTGCCACCAGCAGAGACCTCTACTCGGGCACTGAAGCTTTCTTT	CATSRDLYSGTEAFF
TRBD1	many	TRBV20-1	TRBJ2-7	TGCAGTGCTGACCGGGACAGGGAAGGCTACGAGCAGTACTTC	CSADRDREGYEQYF
.	.	TRBV27	TRBJ1-2	TGTGCCAGCAGCGAACAGGGAGACGGCTACACCTTC	CASSEQGDGYTF
.	.	TRBV2	TRBJ2-7	TGTGCCAGCGAACGGGAATCCTACGAGCAGTACTTC	CASERESYEQYF
.	few	TRBV20-1	TRBJ1-1	TGCAGTGCTAGAGGCAGGGCAGTTGAAGCTTTCTTT	CSARGRAVEAFF
TRBD2	many	TRBV12-3/TRBV12-4	TRBJ2-7	TGTGCCAGCAGTTTAAGACTAGCGGGGACCTACGAGCAGTACTTC	CASSLRLAGTYEQYF
.	many	TRBV30	TRBJ2-5	TGTGCCTGGAGTGCGCCGGGGACCCAGTACTTC	CAWSAPGTQYF
.	many	TRBV12-3/TRBV12-4	TRBJ1-1	TGTGCCAGCCGCCCGTCCAGGGAGGAGAGCACTGAAGCTTTCTTT	CASRPSREESTEAFF
.	many	TRBV9	TRBJ1-3	TGTGCCAGCAGCGTAGACCAGCTCTCTGGAAACACCATATATTTT	CASSVDQLSGNTIYF
TRBD1	.	TRBV12-3/TRBV12-4	TRBJ1-2	TGTGCCAGCAGCACACCTTGGACAGGGGTAAACTATGGCTACACCTTC	CASSTPWTGVNYGYTF
TRBD1	many	TRBV6-5	TRBJ1-2	TGTGCCAGCAGGATTAACCGGGACAGGGGGTTCACCTTC	CASRINRDRGFTF
.	many	TRBV7-7	TRBJ2-7	TGTGCTAGCAGCTTTTCACCTTGGTCGGTCGAGCAGTACTTC	CASSFSPWSVEQYF
TRBD2	many	TRBV12-3/TRBV12-4	TRBJ2-2	TGTGCCAGCACCTGGGGGGGTGGAGGCACCGGGGAGCTGTTTTTT	CASTWGGGGTGELFF
TRBD1	many	TRBV2	TRBJ1-5	TGTGCCAGCAGTATACGGACAGGGTTTCAGCCCCAGCATTTT	CASSIRTGFQPQHF
.	many	TRBV24-1	TRBJ1-1	TGTGCCACCAGAGGAAGGGGGACTGAAGCTTTCTTT	CATRGRGTEAFF
.	.	TRBV12-3/TRBV12-4	TRBJ1-1	TGTGCCAGCACTATCTGGGGGACTGAAGCTTCCTTT	CASTIWGTEASF
.	.	TRBV20-1	TRBJ1-1	TGCAGTGCTAGAGCCCCCGTACGGCGGTACACTGAAGCTTTCTTT	CSARAPVRRYTEAFF
.	many	TRBV27	TRBJ1-2	TGTGCCAGCAGTTTATTAGGCGGACTTGGCTACACCTTC	CASSLLGGLGYTF
.	.	TRBV11-3	TRBJ2-2	TGTGCCAGCAGGCACAGCGGTGCGAACACCGGGGAGCTGTTTTTT	CASRHSGANTGELFF
.	many	TRBV5-1	TRBJ1-2	TGCGCCAGCAGCCCCCGACAAGATCCTAACTATGGCTACACCTTC	CASSPRQDPNYGYTF